The 5 T cell receptor beta chains below come from one sample, sequenced in a study of T-cell memory formation after mild COVID-19. TCRdb processed the 5' RACE reads anew with MiXCR; each CDR3 protein has one entry. This table holds a few hundred thousand distinct CDR3 sequences, around 10% found once. The sample was PBMCs or a T cell subset sorted from them (not recorded which). These receptors all come from a man aged 18 to 30 who had mild COVID-19 (a few samples of this study predate the infection). Cell type and time point are not known.

The gene calls are TRBV7-2 and TRBJ2-3, with 14 bases fitting TRBD2. The CDR3 covers 16 residues. CDR1 is SGHTA, CDR2 FQGNSA, per germline. Unmatched junction bases numbered 10, after V lost 7 bases and J lost 7 bases. The CDR3 DNA follows: TGTGCCAGCAAGTATCAGACTAGCGGGGGGGCGCATACGCAGTATTTT. It yields the protein CASKYQTSGGAHTQYF.

The chain uses TRBV14 and TRBJ2-7; TRBD2 is a possible D gene (5 bases). The CDR3 totals 12 residues. Germline CDR1 reads SGHDN; CDR2 reads FVKESK. V dropped 8 bases and J dropped 0 bases, with 8 bases sitting between them. CDR3 sequence: CASGETSYEQYF. Written as DNA, the CDR3 is TGTGCCAGCGGGGAGACCTCCTACGAGCAGTACTTC.

The chain couples TRBV20-1 to TRBJ1-2; 8 nucleotides line up with TRBD1. Germline V gene lookup returns CDR1 DFQATT and CDR2 SNEGSKA (reference sequence). The CDR3 runs 15 residues. Unmatched junction bases numbered 7, after V lost 4 bases and J lost 0 bases. The CDR3 coding sequence is TGCAGTGCTATCTCCGAACAGGGGGCTAACTATGGCTACACCTTC. This gives the protein CSAISEQGANYGYTF.

This clonotype came up many times. One junction end does not reproduce the germline sequence, and a read error may be involved. The chain uses TRBV5-1 and TRBJ2-5; D not resolved. The CDR3 runs to 12 residues. CDR1 and CDR2 from the germline V gene are SGHRS and YFSETQ. CDR3 in amino acids: CASSLDRETQYF. CDR3 coding DNA: TGTGCCAGCAGCTTAGATCGAGAGACCCAGTACTTC.

V is TRBV5-6 and J is TRBJ2-6; D could derive from TRBD1 or TRBD2 (5 bases each). This CDR3 contains 17 residues. Per the germline V gene, CDR1 is SGHDT and CDR2 is YYEEEE. Trimming removed 4 bases at V and 4 bases at J, with 18 bases between. Here the CDR3 DNA reads TGTGCCAGCAGCAAGGGACCTGTCACGAGCGGGGCCAACGTCCTGACTTTC. This encodes CASSKGPVTSGANVLTF.